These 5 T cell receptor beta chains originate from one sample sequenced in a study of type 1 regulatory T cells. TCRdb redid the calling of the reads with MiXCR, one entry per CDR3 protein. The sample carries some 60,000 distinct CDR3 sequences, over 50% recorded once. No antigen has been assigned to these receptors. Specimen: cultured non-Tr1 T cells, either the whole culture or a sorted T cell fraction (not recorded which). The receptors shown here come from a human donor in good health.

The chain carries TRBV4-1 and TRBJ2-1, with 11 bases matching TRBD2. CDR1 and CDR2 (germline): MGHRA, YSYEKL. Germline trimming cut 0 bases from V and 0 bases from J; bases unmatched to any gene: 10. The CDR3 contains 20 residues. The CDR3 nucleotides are TGCGCCAGCAGCCAAGATTCGGGGACTAGCGGAGCCAGCTCCTACAATGAGCAGTTCTTC. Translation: CASSQDSGTSGASSYNEQFF.

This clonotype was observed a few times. For the CDR3, the DNA is TGTGCCATCAGGCGAGTCGGCGACAATGAGCAGTTCTTC. Translating gives CAIRRVGDNEQFF. V gene TRBV10-3 combines with J gene TRBJ2-1; D is undetermined. The CDR3 runs to 13 residues. In germline, CDR1 is ENHRY, CDR2 SYGVKD. V was clipped by 6 bases and J by 5 bases, with 11 bases between them.

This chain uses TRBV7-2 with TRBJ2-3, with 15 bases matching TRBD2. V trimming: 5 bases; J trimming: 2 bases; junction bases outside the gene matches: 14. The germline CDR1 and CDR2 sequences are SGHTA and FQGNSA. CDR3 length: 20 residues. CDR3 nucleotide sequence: TGTGCCAGCAGCAGCCGCGGACTAGCGGGAGGGCCTTGGCACACAGATACGCAGTATTTT. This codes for CASSSRGLAGGPWHTDTQYF.

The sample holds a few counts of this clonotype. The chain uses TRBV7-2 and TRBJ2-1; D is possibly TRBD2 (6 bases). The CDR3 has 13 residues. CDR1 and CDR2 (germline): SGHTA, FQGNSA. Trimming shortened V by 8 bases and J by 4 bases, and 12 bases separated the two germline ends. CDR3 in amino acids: CASSSEGYNEQFF. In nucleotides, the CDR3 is TGTGCCAGCTCTTCGGAGGGATACAATGAGCAGTTCTTC.

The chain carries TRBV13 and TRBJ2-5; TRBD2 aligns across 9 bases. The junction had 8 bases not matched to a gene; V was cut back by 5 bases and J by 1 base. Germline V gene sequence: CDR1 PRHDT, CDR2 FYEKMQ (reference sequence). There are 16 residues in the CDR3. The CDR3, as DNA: TGTGCCAGCAGCCTCTCAGCGGGAGGATCCCAAGAGACCCAGTACTTC. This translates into CASSLSAGGSQETQYF.